This TCR beta chain was sequenced during a study of blood T cell repertoires in COVID-19. The wider study: Material from acute and convalescent COVID-19 was sourced from the United States, Italy and Spain. In each case, the material was cDNA or gDNA derived from T cells, B-cell-depleted T cells, or PBMCs.

This CDR3 has 11 residues. V was pared by 7 bases and J by 11 bases, with 12 bases between. In the authors' workflow: Estimation of nucleated cell counts was performed using reference gene primer amplification. Produced via immunoSEQ multiplex PCR; TCRdb's table is partial and in-frame only. D and trimming were read from the DNA, whereas the V and J calls and clone size are those reported in that table. The table lists about 320,000 clones, approximately 85% of them singletons. This sequence joins TRBV12-3 or TRBV12-4 and TRBJ1-3; D is undetermined. The clonotype originates from a human donor in a cohort sampled during active COVID-19. Sequenced: peripheral blood. CDR3 sequence reads: CASTYVEAIYF. CDR3 in DNA: TGTGCCAGCACCTATGTAGAGGCCATATATTTT.